The entry that follows covers one T cell receptor beta chain sequence. Gene names are mouse gene names. The sequence runs out 1 residue before the end of the CDR3; the remainder is reconstructed from the germline J gene. TCRdb keeps only in-frame clones here, not all; method: immunoSEQ multiplex PCR. The data show approximately 4,700 clones, with about 30% seen just once and roughly 9% held by the top ten. Time point reported: mouse harvest day 14 after allogeneic transplant. Mouse grafts combined 10^7 T-cell-depleted bone marrow cells with 10^6 splenic CD5+ T cells. This specimen comes from a study of tissue T cells after allogeneic stem cell transplantation. The CDR3 is 12 amino acids. Germline CDR1 reads LGHDT; CDR2 reads YNNKQL (reference sequence). V lost 3 bases to trimming and J lost 7 bases, with 7 bases between them.

The sequence came from a female BALB/c mouse given C57BL/6 T cells with graft-versus-host disease after an allogeneic hematopoietic cell transplant. This chain uses TRBV4 with TRBJ1-5; D remains unclear. The material sequenced was skin. CDR3 residues: CASSYGVQAPLF. The sequenced part of the CDR3 DNA is TGTGCCAGCAGCTATGGGGTGCAGGCTCCGCTT.